This T cell receptor beta chain appears in the sequencing data of a study of CXCR3-negative and CXCR3-positive naive CD8 T cells. Study-wide findings and caveats: For memory CD8+ cells diversity was much lower, but both naive subsets had comparably high diversity. In cryopreserved cells, CXCR3 expression partially decreased, and fresh PBMCs were used in most assays. In CXCR3-positive naive cells, the TRB CDR3s were more hydrophobic than in CXCR3-negative naive cells.

A note on this clonotype: Its target is not known.

The TRB cDNA libraries were prepared by 5' RACE with UMI labels. Following a re-call of the 5' RACE reads, TCRdb has one entry per CDR3 protein and lacks DNA. The sample has about 41,000 distinct CDR3 sequences. CD45RO-CCR7+CD27+CD95- expression identified naive CD8+ T cells. The sample was naive CXCR3- CD8+ T cells from blood. As for subset: CD45RO-CCR7+CD27+CD95- naive CD8+ T cells lacking CXCR3 (TNR3-). This TCR came from a human donor in good health. Some clones in this sample may be carry-over from other donors' samples.

The CDR3 sequence is CATKPGQRVFGSVQETQYF. This chain links TRBV28 with TRBJ2-5; TCRdb proposes TRBD1, but this gene call is untestable without DNA. Germline V gene lookup returns CDR1 MDHEN and CDR2 SYDVKM. CDR3 length: 19 residues.